This T cell receptor beta chain was recorded in a study of shared clonotypes between healthy human individuals. Points from the study as a whole: Investigators collected only blood, and repertoires in tissues likely differ. Generation probabilities of non-shared clonotypes were lower (relative to those shared by all four donors).

Naive CD8 cells were CD45RO-negative, positively selected for CCR7, excluding terminally differentiated effector memory CD45RA+ cells. Caucasian adults living in Nashville, Tennessee, provided all samples. V lost 6 bases to trimming and J lost 6 bases, with 14 bases between them. Per the germline V gene, CDR1 is MNHEY and CDR2 is SMNVEV (reference sequence). The CDR3 is 13 amino acids. Each subset's genomic DNA was split evenly across several immunoSEQ plates. Here immunoSEQ multiplex PCR was the method, and the copy in TCRdb shows in-frame clones only, minus some. The table records about 870,000 clones, over 90% of them present only once. About this clone: Antigen specificity is unknown.

This sequence joins TRBV27 and TRBJ1-2, with a weak D call TRBD1 (5 bases). Sequencing used naive CD8+ T cells sorted from blood. The clonotype comes from a man aged 25 to 45 in good health. This CDR3 is CASSPVGGDGYTF. The CDR3 DNA follows: TGTGCCAGCAGCCCAGTGGGGGGAGATGGCTACACCTTC.